This is a list of T cell receptor beta chains from one sample in a study of STAT3 mutations in large granular lymphocyte leukemia. This table comes from immunoSEQ multiplex PCR, and its TCRdb copy is limited to in-frame clones, with some not included. The table has 5,000 or so clones, over 70% seen once. Sequenced material: PBMCs. These receptors were collected from a human donor with T large granular lymphocyte leukemia. Some clones in this sample may be carry-over from other donors' samples. Each CDR3 is given with its conserved first and last residue. The D gene is left open where the match is weak.

>TRBJ2-7|TRBV4-2|.
CASSQDISYEQYF
>TRBJ1-2|TRBV7-2|.
CASSSYGYTF
>TRBJ2-7|TRBV7-9|TRBD2
CASSLGPSGRFGFYEQYF
>TRBJ1-4|TRBV30|TRBD1
CAWSGDRVNEKLFF
>TRBJ2-7|TRBV29-1|.
CSVEVGKDSSYEQYF
>TRBJ1-1|TRBV29-1|.
CSVALDQNTEAFF
>TRBJ1-4|TRBV30|.
CAWSETGVNEKLFF
>TRBJ2-4|TRBV18|.
CASSPPSGAKNIQYF
>TRBJ2-3|TRBV4-3|TRBD2
CASSQERAGGPTDTQYF
>TRBJ2-1|TRBV7-2|.
CASSFGGGRDEQFF
>TRBJ2-1|TRBV29-1|.
CSVSPFFF
>TRBJ1-2|TRBV7-9|.
CASSLAGSGGDGYTF
>TRBJ1-2|TRBV7-8|TRBD1
CASSLGQSSNYGYTF
>TRBJ1-1|TRBV7-2|TRBD1
CASSLRQGNTEAFF
>TRBJ2-1|TRBV4-2|TRBD2
CASASGSYEQFF
>TRBJ1-4|TRBV30|.
CAWRDEGDSEGEKLFF
>TRBJ2-7|TRBV28|.
CASSLRGRGFEQYF
>TRBJ1-2|TRBV29-1|.
CSALATGYTF
>TRBJ1-2|TRBV21-1|.
CASRAGSGGYTF
>TRBJ1-5|TRBV6-6|TRBD1
CASSPTGEANQPQHF